The rows below give T cell receptor beta chains drawn from one sample of a study of blood T cell repertoires in COVID-19. TCRdb keeps only in-frame clones here, not all; method: immunoSEQ multiplex PCR. The sample shows 85,000 to 120,000 clones, 75% to 85% of them seen only once. Sequences were obtained from peripheral blood. All receptors derive from an elderly man with COVID-19, enrolled during active disease. Both conserved end residues are part of each CDR3. A D gene is named only where the DNA matches it firmly. The size of a clone is reported for some rows only, either as once, few or many, or as a class for expanded clones.

CDR3: CASIRSGRASSEQYF
DNA: TGTGCCAGCATCCGTAGCGGGAGGGCGTCGAGCGAGCAGTACTTC
J: TRBJ2-7
length: 15
V: TRBV28
size: .
D: TRBD2

CDR3: CASTPGIDPRMDQYF
DNA: TGTGCCAGCACCCCGGGTATTGACCCGCGAATGGACCAGTACTTC
J: TRBJ2-5
length: 15
V: TRBV9
size: .
D: .

CDR3: CASSSGSHYEQYF
DNA: TGTGCCAGCAGTTCGGGATCTCACTACGAGCAGTACTTC
J: TRBJ2-7
length: 13
V: TRBV9
size: few
D: .

CDR3: CASNPQGTGELFF
DNA: TGTGCCAGCAACCCACAGGGTACCGGGGAGCTGTTTTTT
J: TRBJ2-2
length: 13
V: TRBV6-5
size: .
D: .

CDR3: CAWSDGGSSYNSPLHF
DNA: TGTGCCTGGAGCGACGGGGGGAGCTCCTATAATTCACCCCTCCACTTT
J: TRBJ1-6
length: 16
V: TRBV30
size: .
D: .

CDR3: CASSPPSGRFGEQYF
DNA: TGTGCCAGCTCACCACCCAGCGGGAGGTTCGGCGAGCAGTACTTC
J: TRBJ2-7
length: 15
V: TRBV18
size: .
D: TRBD2

CDR3: CASSWTGALQETQYF
DNA: TGTGCCAGCAGCTGGACAGGGGCCCTTCAAGAGACCCAGTACTTC
J: TRBJ2-5
length: 15
V: TRBV5-4
size: .
D: TRBD1

CDR3: CASSNQGAPTGELFF
DNA: TGTGCCAGCAGCAACCAGGGGGCGCCCACCGGGGAGCTGTTTTTT
J: TRBJ2-2
length: 15
V: TRBV7-8
size: once
D: TRBD1

CDR3: CASTPATSGNFYEQYF
DNA: TGCGCCAGCACCCCCGCAACTAGCGGGAACTTCTACGAGCAGTACTTC
J: TRBJ2-7
length: 16
V: TRBV5-1
size: .
D: TRBD2

CDR3: CASSIGALTGVYEQYF
DNA: TGTGCCAGTAGTATAGGAGCCCTGACAGGGGTCTACGAGCAGTACTTC
J: TRBJ2-7
length: 16
V: TRBV19
size: .
D: TRBD1

CDR3: CASGETSADNEQFF
DNA: TGTGCCAGCGGAGAGACTAGCGCCGACAATGAGCAGTTCTTC
J: TRBJ2-1
length: 14
V: TRBV2
size: .
D: TRBD2

CDR3: CASSYRGGTEAFF
DNA: TGTGCCAGCAGTTATAGGGGGGGCACTGAAGCTTTCTTT
J: TRBJ1-1
length: 13
V: TRBV6-5
size: .
D: .

CDR3: CASSEYETQYF
DNA: TGTGCCAGCAGTGAATATGAGACCCAGTACTTC
J: TRBJ2-5
length: 11
V: TRBV2
size: .
D: .

CDR3: CASSTGRPNPDTQYF
DNA: TGTGCCAGCAGCACAGGCAGGCCAAATCCAGATACGCAGTATTTT
J: TRBJ2-3
length: 15
V: TRBV9
size: .
D: .

CDR3: CASSEMAGGEGYTF
DNA: TGTGCCAGCAGTGAAATGGCAGGGGGCGAGGGCTACACCTTC
J: TRBJ1-2
length: 14
V: TRBV6-1
size: .
D: TRBD1

CDR3: CSADRGRNYGYTF
DNA: TGCAGCGCCGACAGGGGGCGCAACTATGGCTACACCTTC
J: TRBJ1-2
length: 13
V: TRBV29-1
size: .
D: TRBD1

CDR3: CASSLPAGTHNEQFF
DNA: TGTGCCAGCAGCTTACCCGCTGGGACACACAATGAGCAGTTCTTC
J: TRBJ2-1
length: 15
V: TRBV11-1
size: few
D: .

CDR3: CASSLARGGRRLTGELFF
DNA: TGTGCCAGCAGCTTAGCTAGAGGGGGCCGAAGGTTAACCGGGGAGCTGTTTTTT
J: TRBJ2-2
length: 18
V: TRBV7-9
size: once
D: TRBD1

CDR3: CASSVEASGRYEQYF
DNA: TGTGCCAGCAGCGTAGAGGCTAGCGGGAGATACGAGCAGTACTTC
J: TRBJ2-7
length: 15
V: TRBV9
size: .
D: TRBD2

CDR3: CASTSSGEGNGYTF
DNA: TGTGCCAGCACCTCGAGCGGGGAAGGAAATGGCTACACCTTC
J: TRBJ1-2
length: 14
V: TRBV5-4
size: .
D: .

CDR3: CASSYRLTETEAFF
DNA: TGTGCCAGCAGTTATAGGTTAACGGAGACTGAAGCTTTCTTT
J: TRBJ1-1
length: 14
V: TRBV6-6
size: once
D: .

CDR3: CASRDSNTGELFF
DNA: TGTGCCAGCCGCGACTCAAACACCGGGGAGCTGTTTTTT
J: TRBJ2-2
length: 13
V: TRBV7-8
size: .
D: .

CDR3: CASSPLEGQGTGNQPQHF
DNA: TGTGCCAGCAGCCCCCTGGAGGGACAGGGGACGGGCAATCAGCCCCAGCATTTT
J: TRBJ1-5
length: 18
V: TRBV21-1
size: few
D: .

CDR3: CASSQRTGEGGNTIYF
DNA: TGTGCCAGCAGCCAGAGGACAGGGGAGGGCGGAAACACCATATATTTT
J: TRBJ1-3
length: 16
V: TRBV3-1/TRBV3-2
size: .
D: TRBD1

CDR3: CSVTEGAGQPQHF
DNA: TGCAGCGTAACAGAGGGGGCCGGGCAGCCCCAGCATTTT
J: TRBJ1-5
length: 13
V: TRBV29-1
size: .
D: TRBD1

CDR3: CSVEDQAKNIQYF
DNA: TGCAGCGTTGAAGATCAAGCCAAAAACATTCAGTACTTC
J: TRBJ2-4
length: 13
V: TRBV29-1
size: .
D: .